These 23 T cell receptor beta chains originate from one sample sequenced in a study of control samples from healthy donors and cancer patients. The method was immunoSEQ multiplex PCR; TCRdb's version includes in-frame clones alone and lacks a portion of them. In the table there are 75,000 to 95,000 clones, 70% to 90% of which are singletons. Sequences were obtained from blood. These receptor sequences come from a woman between 45 and 60 years old in good health.

V and J are TRBV3-1 (or the pseudogene TRBV3-2) and TRBJ1-1, with D unclear. Germline V CDR1 and CDR2: LGHDT, YNNKEL (reference sequence). V lost 4 bases and J lost 7, with 10 bases in between. CDR3 length equals 12 residues. The CDR3 here is CASSRNRNEAFF. The CDR3 bases are TGTGCCAGCAGCCGAAACAGAAATGAAGCTTTCTTT.

V usage is TRBV18 and J usage is TRBJ2-3; no firm D call. The V end was cut by 3 bases, the J end by 5 bases, with 6 bases between. CDR3 length equals 12 residues. Germline CDR1 and CDR2: KGHSH and LQKENI. The CDR3 DNA reads as TGTGCCAGCTCACCCAACCTAGATACGCAGTATTTT. Its translation is CASSPNLDTQYF.

The chain employs TRBV5-4 and TRBJ1-1; D not resolved. CDR1 is SGHNT and CDR2 is YYREEE in the germline V gene (reference sequence). Trimming cost V 2 bases and J 4 bases, with 6 bases left between them. CDR3 length equals 12 residues. DNA of the CDR3: TGTGCCAGCAGCTTCAGTGGCACTGAAGCTTTCTTT. This codes for CASSFSGTEAFF.

This sequence joins TRBV24-1 and TRBJ1-1, with 10 bases that match TRBD1. This CDR3 has 16 amino acids. Germline V CDR1 and CDR2: KGHDR, SFDVKD. V lost 2 bases, J lost 6 bases, and 8 bases stayed unmatched. CDR3 region: CATSDSRTGGNSEAFF. The CDR3 DNA reads as TGTGCCACCAGTGATTCCCGGACAGGGGGAAACTCTGAAGCTTTCTTT.

The V and J genes are TRBV30 and TRBJ1-1; D is ambiguous. Germline-derived CDR1 and CDR2 are GTSNPN and SVGIG (reference sequence). The length of the CDR3 is 11 residues. The germline V and J ends were trimmed by 2 bases and 5 bases, with 6 bases remaining between them. CDR3: CAWSYGTEAFF. In DNA, the CDR3 is TGTGCCTGGAGTTACGGGACTGAAGCTTTCTTT.

J is TRBJ1-1 and V is TRBV6-1; 9 nucleotides match TRBD1. CDR3 size: 15 residues. J gave up 3 bases and V 2 bases, and 4 bases lay outside the gene matches. Germline-derived CDR1 and CDR2 are MNHNS and SASEGT. The chain's CDR3 is CASSEMWTGDTEAFF. For the CDR3, the DNA is TGTGCCAGCAGTGAAATGTGGACAGGGGACACTGAAGCTTTCTTT.

The V call is TRBV6-1, the J call TRBJ1-2; a possible D gene is TRBD1 (5 bases). Germline V lookup: CDR1 MNHNS, CDR2 SASEGT. This CDR3 region has 16 residues. V lost 0 bases and J 3 bases, leaving 14 bases between the germline ends. CDR3 nucleotide sequence: TGTGCCAGCAGTGAAGCGCATGGGGACCCCGACTATGGCTACACCTTC. This codes for CASSEAHGDPDYGYTF.

The CDR3 region is CASSRGLNEAFF. CDR3 coding DNA: TGTGCCAGCAGCCGGGGACTGAATGAAGCTTTCTTT. The chain couples TRBV6-5 to TRBJ1-1, with D possibly being TRBD1 (5 bases). The V gene lost 6 bases and the J gene lost 7 bases, with 12 bases spanning the gap. Germline lookup yields CDR1 MNHEY and CDR2 SVGAGI. The CDR3 is 12 amino acids.

The rearrangement joins TRBV5-1 to TRBJ1-2, with 8 positions matching TRBD1. Per germline, CDR1 SGHRS and CDR2 YFSETQ. V shed 3 bases, J shed 6 bases, and the junction held 10 bases outside the gene matches. The CDR3 spans 15 residues. CDR3 DNA sequence: TGCGCCAGCAGCTGGGGTTTCGAGACAGGGGATGGCTACACCTTC. Translation: CASSWGFETGDGYTF. The complete variable domain, with remaining parts taken from reference TRBV5-1 and TRBJ1-2, reads KAGVTQTPRYLIKTRGQQVTLSCSPISGHRSVSWYQQTPGQGLQFLFEYFSETQRNKGNFPGRFSGRQFSNSRSEMNVSTLELGDSALYLCASSWGFETGDGYTFGSGTRLTVV.

V gene TRBV4-1 combines with J gene TRBJ2-2; 9 bases line up with TRBD1. V shed 5 bases and J 0 bases; nucleotides not matched to a gene: 4. This CDR3 region has 16 residues. Germline CDR1 MGHRA, CDR2 YSYEKL. The CDR3 is CASSERTGANTGELFF. The CDR3 region has the DNA TGCGCCAGCAGCGAGAGGACAGGGGCGAACACCGGGGAGCTGTTTTTT.

This rearrangement joins TRBV18 to TRBJ2-1; TRBD1 matches at 8 bases. From germline, CDR1 is KGHSH and CDR2 LQKENI. V trimming: 6 bases; J trimming: 4 bases; junction bases outside the gene matches: 8. The CDR3 has 15 residues. DNA of the CDR3: TGTGCCAGCTCTCTCCGGGACAGGAGTTACAATGAGCAGTTCTTC. Protein: CASSLRDRSYNEQFF.

This clone was seen only a few times. The V call is TRBV19, the J call TRBJ1-5; 7 positions match TRBD1. The CDR3 covers 14 residues. Trimming at V came to 5 bases and at J to 3 bases, leaving 4 bases not matched to a gene. CDR1 LNHDA and CDR2 SQIVND come from the germline V gene (reference sequence). The CDR3 DNA sequence: TGTGCCAGTAGTCCAGACAGGGACAATCAGCCCCAGCATTTT. Translating it yields CASSPDRDNQPQHF. The variable domain in full, with the rest retrieved from reference TRBV19 and TRBJ1-5, is DGGITQSPKYLFRKEGQNVTLSCEQNLNHDAMYWYRQDPGQGLRLIYYSQIVNDFQKGDIAEGYSVSREKKESFPLTVTSAQKNPTAFYLCASSPDRDNQPQHFGDGTRLSIL.

This clone was picked up one time. The chain uses TRBV19 and TRBJ1-2; tentatively, D is TRBD1 (5 bases). The V gene lost 7 bases and the J gene lost 4 bases, with 16 bases spanning the gap. This CDR3 spans 14 amino acids. The germline CDR1 and CDR2 sequences are LNHDA and SQIVND (reference sequence). In DNA, the CDR3 is TGTGCCAGTAAGTTCAGGGAACTTCCCTATGGCTACACCTTC. Its translation: CASKFRELPYGYTF.

The V and J genes are TRBV4-2 and TRBJ1-3; no clear D gene. The length of the CDR3 is 12 residues. Germline CDR1 reads LGHNA; CDR2 reads YNFKEQ. V was trimmed by 4 bases and J by 4 bases, leaving 5 bases between them. The DNA of the CDR3 is TGTGCCAGCAGCCCAAGGGGAAACACCATATATTTT. As protein: CASSPRGNTIYF.

V and J are TRBV9 and TRBJ1-6; D might be TRBD1 (5 bases). CDR1 SGDLS and CDR2 YYNGEE come from the germline V gene. V dropped 4 bases and J dropped 8 bases, with 10 bases sitting between them. The CDR3 length is 13 residues. For the CDR3, the DNA is TGTGCCAGCAGCTCTGGGGGTTATTCACCCCTCCACTTT. Protein sequence: CASSSGGYSPLHF.

This chain joins TRBV5-1 and TRBJ1-2, with D possibly matching TRBD1 (6 bases). The germline V gene encodes CDR1 SGHRS and CDR2 YFSETQ. With 2 bases removed from V and 8 bases from J, the gap between germline ends came to 10 bases. This CDR3 has 12 residues. The CDR3 coding sequence is TGCGCCAGCAGCTTAAACAGGGAGGGCTACACCTTC. It encodes CASSLNREGYTF.

This rearrangement joins TRBV19 to TRBJ2-3; TRBD2 might be the D (5 bases). Germline V gives CDR1 LNHDA, CDR2 SQIVND (reference sequence). The CDR3 length is 16 residues. V gave up 3 bases and J gave up 5 bases, with 18 bases separating them. The CDR3 DNA is TGTGCCAGTAGTATCCGATCAAGCGGTGATTTAGATACGCAGTATTTT. It encodes CASSIRSSGDLDTQYF. The full variable domain, rest sourced from reference TRBV19 and TRBJ2-3, is DGGITQSPKYLFRKEGQNVTLSCEQNLNHDAMYWYRQDPGQGLRLIYYSQIVNDFQKGDIAEGYSVSREKKESFPLTVTSAQKNPTAFYLCASSIRSSGDLDTQYFGPGTRLTVL.

The chain uses TRBV10-3 and TRBJ1-2; 9 bases are shared with TRBD1. This CDR3 is built from 18 residues. In germline, CDR1 is ENHRY, CDR2 SYGVKD. Losses at the gene ends were 5 bases for V and 4 bases for J; bases not matched to a gene: 17. In DNA, the CDR3 is TGTGCCATCAGTCAACAGAACCTCGGGGGACAGGGTACCTATGGCTACACCTTC. It yields the protein CAISQQNLGGQGTYGYTF.

The chain carries TRBV5-1 and TRBJ1-6; 8 nucleotides line up with TRBD1. After removal of 0 bases from V and 6 bases from J, the junction contained 5 bases not matched to a gene. The CDR3 covers 16 residues. From germline, CDR1 is SGHRS and CDR2 YFSETQ. CDR3 bases: TGCGCCAGCAGCTTGGGACAGGGGATCGGTAATTCACCCCTCCACTTT. Translating it yields CASSLGQGIGNSPLHF.

The chain couples TRBV20-1 to TRBJ2-7; D gene unclear. The CDR3 sequence is 11 residues long. Looked up from germline, CDR1 is DFQATT and CDR2 is SNEGSKA (reference sequence). V was shortened by 6 bases and J by 1 base, with 7 bases between the two germline ends. DNA for the CDR3: TGCAGTGCCCTGGGGTCCTACGAGCAGTACTTC. This codes for CSALGSYEQYF.

In its sample, this clone was seen once. V usage is TRBV7-2 and J usage is TRBJ2-2, with D possibly TRBD1 on 5 matching bases. There are 16 residues in the CDR3. V shed 2 bases and J shed 0 bases, with 10 bases lying between them. Germline CDR1 and CDR2: SGHTA and FQGNSA. The CDR3 protein is CASSLQGNANTGELFF. Written as DNA, the CDR3 is TGTGCCAGCAGCTTACAGGGAAACGCGAACACCGGGGAGCTGTTTTTT.

This clone was counted once. The genes are TRBV5-1 and TRBJ2-2; D possibly corresponds to TRBD1 (7 bases). Trimming left V 6 bases short and J 6 bases short, with 15 bases between. Germline V CDR1 and CDR2: SGHRS, YFSETQ. This CDR3 contains 14 residues. The CDR3 loop reads CASKYGGGPGELFF. The CDR3 DNA sequence: TGCGCCAGCAAGTATGGAGGGGGCCCCGGGGAGCTGTTTTTT.

The genes are TRBV5-1 and TRBJ2-3; D gene ambiguous. CDR3 length: 14 amino acids. Germline V gene sequence: CDR1 SGHRS, CDR2 YFSETQ. The V gene lost 1 base and the J gene lost 0 bases, with 6 bases spanning the gap. CDR3: CASSLFSSTDTQYF. CDR3 DNA: TGCGCCAGCAGCTTGTTTAGCAGCACAGATACGCAGTATTTT.